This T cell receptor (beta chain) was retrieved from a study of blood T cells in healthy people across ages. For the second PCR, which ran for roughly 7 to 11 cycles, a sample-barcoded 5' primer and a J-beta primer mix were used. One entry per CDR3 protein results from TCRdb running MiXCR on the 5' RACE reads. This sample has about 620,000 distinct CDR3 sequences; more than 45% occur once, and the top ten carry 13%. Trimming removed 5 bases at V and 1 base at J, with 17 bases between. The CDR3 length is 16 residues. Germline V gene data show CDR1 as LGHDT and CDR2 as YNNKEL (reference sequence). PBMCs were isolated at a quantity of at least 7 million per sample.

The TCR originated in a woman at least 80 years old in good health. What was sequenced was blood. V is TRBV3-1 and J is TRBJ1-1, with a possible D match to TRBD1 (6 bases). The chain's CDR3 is CASSSMVGQKNTEAFF. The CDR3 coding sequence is TGTGCCAGCAGCAGTATGGTAGGACAGAAGAACACTGAAGCTTTCTTT.